This T cell receptor beta chain was recovered during a study of blood T cell repertoires in COVID-19 (dated by TCRdb to 2019 to 2021). Describing the broader study: Samples covering the acute and convalescent phases of COVID-19 were provided by collaborators in the United States, Italy and Spain. Subjects who had been exposed to COVID-19, were actively infected with it, or had recovered from it provided the deeply sampled blood TCRbeta repertoires that made up the dataset. HLA class I and class II types, where available, came from metadata supplied by the sample provider rather than from assay-based typing. A freely available public database, intended as a resource for researchers studying the immune response to SARS-CoV-2, is where the repertoires were released. The prospective study material was composed of cDNA or gDNA derived from T cells, B-cell-depleted T cells, or PBMCs. The samples were drawn from two sources: the first 160 participants of the ongoing ImmuneRACE study, and some 1,300 subjects contributed by 6 global collaborators. The sample metadata nearly always contained a de-identified subject ID, COVID-19 status, age in years and sex. What the study reported, not specific to this receptor: The quantity of clinical and demographic metadata differed by source and by participant and was supplied without curation.

Whole blood was collected in K2EDTA tubes by collaborating institutions according to the institutions' own protocols. For TCRbeta analysis, collaborator samples were shipped as frozen whole blood, as isolated PBMCs, or as DNA extracted from either sample type. V gives up 1 base and J gives up 10 bases, and the segment between their germline ends measures 17 bases. The CDR3 starts with the cysteine, ends with the phenylalanine, and has 14 residues. Solely the CDR3 DNA is kept, with 42 bases framed from the first base. CDR1 and CDR2 are drawn from the germline V gene: SGHTA, FQGNSA. In its sample, this clone was seen a few times. Its antigen is still unknown. No much larger clone is present one base from it, and per-base qualities are unavailable. TCRbeta CDR3 regions were amplified from genomic DNA by means of the immunoSEQ Assay, a bias-controlled multiplex PCR. Per the authors' processing: Nucleated cell counts per sample were estimated from amplification of reference gene primers within the assay. To quantify the absolute abundance of each unique TCRbeta CDR3 rearrangement, sequence reads were collapsed and filtered. Productive Simpson clonality was computed per sample as the square root of Simpson's diversity index over productive rearrangements. TCRdb limited this immuneACCESS table to in-frame rearrangements with V and J called. A share of clones is missing; checked studies link under half to unresolved V genes, and the rest is unexplained. D and trimming were read from the DNA, whereas the V and J calls and clone size are those reported in that table. The sample contains some 240,000 clones, 70% to 85% of them found a single time. 9.7% of the sample is taken by the ten largest.

The rearrangement joined TRBV7-2 to TRBJ2-7; the best D guess is TRBD1, with 5 bases matching. Specimen: peripheral blood. The TCR was taken from a man aged 50-59 years with active or convalescent COVID-19. The CDR3: CASSLVGWQGFQYF. The DNA is TGTGCCAGCAGCTTAGTAGGATGGCAGGGATTTCAGTACTTC.